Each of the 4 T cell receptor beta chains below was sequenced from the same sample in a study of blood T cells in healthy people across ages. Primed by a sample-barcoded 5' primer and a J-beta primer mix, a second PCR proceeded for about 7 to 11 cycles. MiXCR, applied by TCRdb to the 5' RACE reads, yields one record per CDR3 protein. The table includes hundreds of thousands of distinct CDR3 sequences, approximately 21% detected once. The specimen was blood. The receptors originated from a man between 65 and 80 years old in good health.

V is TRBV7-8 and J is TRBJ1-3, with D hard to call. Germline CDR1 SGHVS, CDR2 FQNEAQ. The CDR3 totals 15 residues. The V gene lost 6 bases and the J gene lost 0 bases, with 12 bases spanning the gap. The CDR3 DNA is TGTGCCAGCAGTCCCCTGCGGGTCTCTGGAAACACCATATATTTT. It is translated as CASSPLRVSGNTIYF.

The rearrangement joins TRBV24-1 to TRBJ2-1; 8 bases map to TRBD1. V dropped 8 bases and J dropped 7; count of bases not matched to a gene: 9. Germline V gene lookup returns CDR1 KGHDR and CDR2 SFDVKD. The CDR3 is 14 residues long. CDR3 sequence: CATTGQGAQNEQFF. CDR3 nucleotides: TGTGCCACCACTGGGCAGGGGGCGCAAAATGAGCAGTTCTTC.

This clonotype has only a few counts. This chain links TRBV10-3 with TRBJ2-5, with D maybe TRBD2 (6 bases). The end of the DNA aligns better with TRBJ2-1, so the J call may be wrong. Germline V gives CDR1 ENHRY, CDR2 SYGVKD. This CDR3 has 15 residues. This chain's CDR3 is CAISVGEAIGNEQFF. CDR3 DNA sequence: TGTGCCATCAGTGTCGGGGAGGCAATAGGCAATGAGCAGTTCTTC.

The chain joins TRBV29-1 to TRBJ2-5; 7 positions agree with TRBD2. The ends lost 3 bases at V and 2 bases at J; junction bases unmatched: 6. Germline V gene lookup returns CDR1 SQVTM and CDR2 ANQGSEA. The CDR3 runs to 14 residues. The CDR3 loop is CSVEGRAGQETQYF. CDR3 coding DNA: TGCAGCGTTGAGGGAAGAGCGGGGCAAGAGACCCAGTACTTC.